Included here is one T cell receptor beta chain sequence, with context. Germline lookup yields CDR1 MNHEY and CDR2 SMNVEV (reference sequence). The ends were cut back, 5 bases at V and 0 bases at J, with 17 bases in the middle. The CDR3 sequence is 17 residues long. This entry belongs to a study of blood T cell repertoires in COVID-19. TCRdb's copy holds only in-frame clones and misses some; the assay was immunoSEQ multiplex PCR. The data show 490,000 or so clones, about 88% seen once. This TCR was recovered from a woman aged 55-70 years who had recovered from COVID-19. This rearrangement joins TRBV27 to TRBJ1-5, with D perhaps TRBD1 (5 bases). The sequencing sample was made of PBMCs or T cells enriched from blood (not recorded which). The CDR3: CASSPYLTDYSNQPQHF. CDR3 nucleotides: TGTGCCAGCAGTCCGTATCTGACAGATTATAGCAATCAGCCCCAGCATTTT.